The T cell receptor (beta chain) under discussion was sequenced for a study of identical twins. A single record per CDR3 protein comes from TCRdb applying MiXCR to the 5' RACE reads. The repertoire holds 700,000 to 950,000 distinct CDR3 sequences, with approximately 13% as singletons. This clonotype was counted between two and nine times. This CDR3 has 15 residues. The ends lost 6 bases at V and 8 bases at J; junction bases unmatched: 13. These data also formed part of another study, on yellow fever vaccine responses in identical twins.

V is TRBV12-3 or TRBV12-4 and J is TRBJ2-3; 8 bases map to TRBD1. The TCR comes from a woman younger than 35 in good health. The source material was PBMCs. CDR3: CASSRLGQGEATQYF. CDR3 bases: TGTGCCAGCAGCCGCCTCGGACAGGGCGAGGCTACGCAGTATTTT.